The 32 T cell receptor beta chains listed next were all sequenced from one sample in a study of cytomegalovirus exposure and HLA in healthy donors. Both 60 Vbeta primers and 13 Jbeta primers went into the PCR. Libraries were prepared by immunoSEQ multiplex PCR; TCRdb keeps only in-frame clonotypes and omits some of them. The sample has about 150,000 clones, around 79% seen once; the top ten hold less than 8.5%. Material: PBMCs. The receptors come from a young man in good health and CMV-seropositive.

The CDR3 DNA is TGTGCCAGCAGCGCCCTTCGGTACAATGAGCAGTTCTTC. Its protein product is CASSALRYNEQFF. The J gene is TRBJ2-1, the V gene TRBV9; D is unresolved. Germline V lookup: CDR1 SGDLS, CDR2 YYNGEE. This CDR3 has 13 amino acids. V lost 3 bases to trimming and J lost 4 bases, with 8 bases between them.

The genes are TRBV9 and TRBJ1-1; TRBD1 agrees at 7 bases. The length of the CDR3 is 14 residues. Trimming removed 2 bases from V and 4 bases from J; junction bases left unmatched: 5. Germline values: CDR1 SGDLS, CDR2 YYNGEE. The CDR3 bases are TGTGCCAGCAGCGTTTCGACAGGGACCACTGAAGCTTTCTTT. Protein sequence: CASSVSTGTTEAFF.

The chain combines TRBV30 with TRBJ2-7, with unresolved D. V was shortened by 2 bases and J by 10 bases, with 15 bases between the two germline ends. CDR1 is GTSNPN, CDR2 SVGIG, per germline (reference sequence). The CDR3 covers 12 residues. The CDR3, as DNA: TGTGCCTGGAGTCCCGATCCGGGTGAACAGTACTTC. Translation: CAWSPDPGEQYF. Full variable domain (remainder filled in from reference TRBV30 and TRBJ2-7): SQTIHQWPATLVQPVGSPLSLECTVEGTSNPNLYWYRQAAGRGLQLLFYSVGIGQISSEVPQNLSASRPQDRQFILSSKKLLLSDSGFYLCAWSPDPGEQYFGPGTRLTVT.

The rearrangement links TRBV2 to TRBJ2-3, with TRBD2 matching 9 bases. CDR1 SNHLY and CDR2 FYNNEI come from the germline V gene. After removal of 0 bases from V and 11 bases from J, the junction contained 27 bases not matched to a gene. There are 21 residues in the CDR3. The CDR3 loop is CASSEAIGRNVASGNRGKQYF. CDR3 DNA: TGTGCCAGCAGTGAAGCTATAGGCCGAAACGTGGCTAGCGGGAACCGGGGTAAGCAGTATTTT.

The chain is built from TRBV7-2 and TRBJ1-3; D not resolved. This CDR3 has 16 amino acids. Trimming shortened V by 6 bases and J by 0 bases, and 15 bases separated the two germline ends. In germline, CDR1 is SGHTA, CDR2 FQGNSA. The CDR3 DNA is TGTGCCAGCAGTGCCAGTCCCGGGGTCTCTGGAAACACCATATATTTT. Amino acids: CASSASPGVSGNTIYF.

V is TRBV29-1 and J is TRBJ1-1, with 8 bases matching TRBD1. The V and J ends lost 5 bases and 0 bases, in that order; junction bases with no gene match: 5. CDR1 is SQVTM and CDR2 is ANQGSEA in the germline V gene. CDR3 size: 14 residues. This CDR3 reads CSVRDRTMNTEAFF. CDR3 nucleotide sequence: TGCAGCGTTCGGGACAGGACCATGAACACTGAAGCTTTCTTT.

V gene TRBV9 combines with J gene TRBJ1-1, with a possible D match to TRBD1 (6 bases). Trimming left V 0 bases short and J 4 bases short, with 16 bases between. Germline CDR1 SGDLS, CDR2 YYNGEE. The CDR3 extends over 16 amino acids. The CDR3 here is CASSVAGAQGGTEAFF. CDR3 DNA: TGTGCCAGCAGCGTAGCTGGGGCCCAAGGGGGCACTGAAGCTTTCTTT.

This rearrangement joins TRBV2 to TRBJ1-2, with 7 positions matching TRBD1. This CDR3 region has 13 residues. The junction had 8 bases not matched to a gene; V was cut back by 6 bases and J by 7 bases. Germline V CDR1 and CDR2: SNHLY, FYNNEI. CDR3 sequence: CASSYQGVGGYTF. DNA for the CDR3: TGTGCCAGCAGCTACCAGGGGGTCGGTGGCTACACCTTC.

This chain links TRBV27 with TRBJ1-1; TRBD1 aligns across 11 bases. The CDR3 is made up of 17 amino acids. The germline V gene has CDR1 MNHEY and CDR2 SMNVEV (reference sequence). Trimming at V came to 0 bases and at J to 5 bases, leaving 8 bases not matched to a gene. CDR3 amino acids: CASSLSGGQGEWTEAFF. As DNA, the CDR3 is TGTGCCAGCAGTTTATCGGGGGGACAGGGGGAGTGGACTGAAGCTTTCTTT.

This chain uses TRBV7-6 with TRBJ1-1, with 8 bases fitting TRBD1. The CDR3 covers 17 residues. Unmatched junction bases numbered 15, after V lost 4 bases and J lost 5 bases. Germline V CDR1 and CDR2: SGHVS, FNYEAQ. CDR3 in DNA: TGTGCCAGCAGCTCACCGGAAACAGCAGGGGGCTGGACTGAAGCTTTCTTT. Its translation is CASSSPETAGGWTEAFF.

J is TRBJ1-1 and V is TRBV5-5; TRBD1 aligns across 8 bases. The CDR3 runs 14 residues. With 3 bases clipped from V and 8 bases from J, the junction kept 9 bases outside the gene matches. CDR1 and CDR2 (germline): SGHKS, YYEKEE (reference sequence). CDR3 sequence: CASSSQGAATEAFF. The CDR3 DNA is TGTGCCAGCAGCTCTCAGGGGGCTGCGACCGAAGCTTTCTTT.

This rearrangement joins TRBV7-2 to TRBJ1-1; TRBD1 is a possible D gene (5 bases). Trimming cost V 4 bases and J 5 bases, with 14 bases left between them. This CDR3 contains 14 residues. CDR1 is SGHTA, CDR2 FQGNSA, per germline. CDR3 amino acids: CASSSQGRRTEAFF. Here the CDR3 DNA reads TGTGCCAGCAGCTCGCAGGGCAGACGAACTGAAGCTTTCTTT.

The chain's CDR3 is CASGLSPLPNTGELFF. In DNA form, the CDR3 reads TGCGCCAGCGGACTTTCGCCACTGCCGAACACCGGGGAGCTGTTTTTT. The rearrangement links TRBV5-1 to TRBJ2-2, with D possibly matching TRBD2 (5 bases). Germline V gene lookup returns CDR1 SGHRS and CDR2 YFSETQ. The CDR3 sequence is 16 residues long. V was cut by 7 bases and J by 0 bases, with 16 bases left in between.

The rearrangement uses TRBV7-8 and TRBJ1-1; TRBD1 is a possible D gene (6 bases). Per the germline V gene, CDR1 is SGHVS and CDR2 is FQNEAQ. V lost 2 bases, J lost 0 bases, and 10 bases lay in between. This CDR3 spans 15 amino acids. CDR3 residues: CASSLKRGMNTEAFF. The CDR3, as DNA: TGTGCCAGCAGCTTAAAGAGGGGGATGAACACTGAAGCTTTCTTT.

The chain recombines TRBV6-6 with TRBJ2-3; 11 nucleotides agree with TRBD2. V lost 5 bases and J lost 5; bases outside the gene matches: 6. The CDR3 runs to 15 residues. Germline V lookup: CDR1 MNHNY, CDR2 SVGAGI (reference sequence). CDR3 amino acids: CASSLLAGVRDTQYF. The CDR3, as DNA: TGTGCCAGCAGTCTACTAGCGGGAGTTCGAGATACGCAGTATTTT.

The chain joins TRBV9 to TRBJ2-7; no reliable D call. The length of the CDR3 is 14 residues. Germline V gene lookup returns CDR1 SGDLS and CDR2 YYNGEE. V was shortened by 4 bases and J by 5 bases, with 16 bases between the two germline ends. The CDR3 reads CASSSDHHLDEQYF. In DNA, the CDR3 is TGTGCCAGCAGCTCCGACCACCACCTAGACGAGCAGTACTTC.

The CDR3 coding sequence is TGCGCCAGCAGCCAAGATCTTCCCGGGGGGGCCGGTGCCTATAATTCACCCCTCCACTTT. This codes for CASSQDLPGGAGAYNSPLHF. V and J are TRBV4-1 and TRBJ1-6, with a weak D call TRBD1 (6 bases). The CDR3 is made up of 20 amino acids. Germline CDR1 and CDR2: MGHRA and YSYEKL. V lost 0 bases to trimming and J lost 2 bases, with 20 bases between them.

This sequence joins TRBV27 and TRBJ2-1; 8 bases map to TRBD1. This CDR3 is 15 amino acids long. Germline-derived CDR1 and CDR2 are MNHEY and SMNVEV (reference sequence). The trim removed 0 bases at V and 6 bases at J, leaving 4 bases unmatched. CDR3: CASSLSGTGANEQFF. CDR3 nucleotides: TGTGCCAGCAGTTTATCTGGGACAGGAGCCAATGAGCAGTTCTTC.

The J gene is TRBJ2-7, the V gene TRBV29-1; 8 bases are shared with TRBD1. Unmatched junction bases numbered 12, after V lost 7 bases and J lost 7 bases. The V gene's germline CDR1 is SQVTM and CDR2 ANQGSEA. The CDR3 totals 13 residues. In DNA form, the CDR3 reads TGCAGCGGGGGACAGGCCCCAAACACGGAGCAGTACTTC. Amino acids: CSGGQAPNTEQYF.

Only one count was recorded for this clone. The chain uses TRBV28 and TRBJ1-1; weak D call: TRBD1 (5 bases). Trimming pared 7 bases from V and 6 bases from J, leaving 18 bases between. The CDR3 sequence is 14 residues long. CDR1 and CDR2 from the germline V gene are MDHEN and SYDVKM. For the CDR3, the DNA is TGTGCCAGCACCCTCCTCGGGGGTAGCGCTGAAGCTTTCTTT. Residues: CASTLLGGSAEAFF.

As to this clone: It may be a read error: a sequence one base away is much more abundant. DNA of the CDR3: TGTGCCAGTAGTGAGCGGGGGGGCACAGATACGCAGTATTTT. It encodes CASSERGGTDTQYF. V usage is TRBV19 and J usage is TRBJ2-3, with 9 bases lining up with TRBD2. V shed 5 bases and J 1 base; nucleotides not matched to a gene: 1. Germline CDR1 LNHDA, CDR2 SQIVND (reference sequence). This CDR3 contains 14 residues.

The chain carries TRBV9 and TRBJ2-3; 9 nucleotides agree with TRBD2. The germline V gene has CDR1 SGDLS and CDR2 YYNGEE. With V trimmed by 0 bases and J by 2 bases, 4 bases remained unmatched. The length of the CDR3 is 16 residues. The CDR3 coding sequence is TGTGCCAGCAGCGTAGGGCTAGCGGGACCCACAGATACGCAGTATTTT. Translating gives CASSVGLAGPTDTQYF. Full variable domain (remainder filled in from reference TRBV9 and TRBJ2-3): DSGVTQTPKHLITATGQRVTLRCSPRSGDLSVYWYQQSLDQGLQFLIQYYNGEERAKGNILERFSAQQFPDLHSELNLSSLELGDSALYFCASSVGLAGPTDTQYFGPGTRLTVL.

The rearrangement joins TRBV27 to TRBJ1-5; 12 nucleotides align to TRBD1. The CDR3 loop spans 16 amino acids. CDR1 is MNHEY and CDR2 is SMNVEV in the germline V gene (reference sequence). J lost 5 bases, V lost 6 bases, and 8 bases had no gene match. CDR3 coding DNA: TGTGCCAGCAGCATCGGGACAGGGGGCGCGTATCAGCCCCAGCATTTT. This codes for CASSIGTGGAYQPQHF.

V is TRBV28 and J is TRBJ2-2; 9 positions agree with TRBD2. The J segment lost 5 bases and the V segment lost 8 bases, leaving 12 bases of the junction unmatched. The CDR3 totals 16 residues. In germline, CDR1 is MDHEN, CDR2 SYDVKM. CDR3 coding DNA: TGTGCCAGCGGGGGGATAGCGGGAGTAGGAACCGGGGAGCTGTTTTTT. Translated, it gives CASGGIAGVGTGELFF.

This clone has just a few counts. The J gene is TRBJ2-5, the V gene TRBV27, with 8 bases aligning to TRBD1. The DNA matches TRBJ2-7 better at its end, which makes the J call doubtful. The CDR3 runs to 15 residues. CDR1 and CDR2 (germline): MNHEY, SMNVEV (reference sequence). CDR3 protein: CASSPLGQALDEQYF. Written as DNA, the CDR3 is TGTGCCAGCAGTCCGTTGGGACAGGCTTTGGACGAGCAGTACTTC.

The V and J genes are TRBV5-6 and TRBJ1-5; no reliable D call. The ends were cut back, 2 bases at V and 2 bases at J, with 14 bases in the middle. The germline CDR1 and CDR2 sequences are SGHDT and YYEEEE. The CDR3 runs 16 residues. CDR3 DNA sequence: TGTGCCAGCAGCTTCAGGCAGAATCGTGGCAATCAGCCCCAGCATTTT. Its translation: CASSFRQNRGNQPQHF.

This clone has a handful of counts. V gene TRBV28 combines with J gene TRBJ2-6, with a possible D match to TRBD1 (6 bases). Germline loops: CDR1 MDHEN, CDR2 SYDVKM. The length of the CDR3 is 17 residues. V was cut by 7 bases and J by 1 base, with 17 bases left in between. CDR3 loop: CASKLTGPLSGANVLTF. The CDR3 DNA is TGTGCCAGCAAATTGACAGGCCCGCTATCTGGGGCCAACGTCCTGACTTTC. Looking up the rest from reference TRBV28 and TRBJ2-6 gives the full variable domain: DVKVTQSSRYLVKRTGEKVFLECVQDMDHENMFWYRQDPGLGLRLIYFSYDVKMKEKGDIPEGYSVSREKKERFSLILESASTNQTSMYLCASKLTGPLSGANVLTFGAGSRLTVL.

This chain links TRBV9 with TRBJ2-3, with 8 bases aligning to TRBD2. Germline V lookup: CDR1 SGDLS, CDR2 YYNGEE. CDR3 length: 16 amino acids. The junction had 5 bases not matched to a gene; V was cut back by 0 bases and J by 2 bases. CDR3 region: CASSVGAGAFTDTQYF. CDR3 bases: TGTGCCAGCAGCGTAGGAGCGGGGGCCTTCACAGATACGCAGTATTTT.

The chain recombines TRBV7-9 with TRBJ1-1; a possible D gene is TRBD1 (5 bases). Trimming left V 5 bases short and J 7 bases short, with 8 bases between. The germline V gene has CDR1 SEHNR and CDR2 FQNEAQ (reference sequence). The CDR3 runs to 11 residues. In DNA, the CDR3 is TGTGCCAGCAGCCCAGACAGTGAAGCTTTCTTT. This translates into CASSPDSEAFF. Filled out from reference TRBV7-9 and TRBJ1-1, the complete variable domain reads DTGVSQNPRHKITKRGQNVTFRCDPISEHNRLYWYRQTLGQGPEFLTYFQNEAQLEKSRLLSDRFSAERPKGSFSTLEIQRTEQGDSAMYLCASSPDSEAFFGQGTRLTVV.

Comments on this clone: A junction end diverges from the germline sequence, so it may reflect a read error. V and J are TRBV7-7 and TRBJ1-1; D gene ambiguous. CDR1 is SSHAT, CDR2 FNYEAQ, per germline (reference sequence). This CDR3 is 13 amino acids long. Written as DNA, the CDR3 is TGTGCTAGCAGCCGCGGAATGAACACTGAAGCTTTCTTT. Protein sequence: CASSRGMNTEAFF.

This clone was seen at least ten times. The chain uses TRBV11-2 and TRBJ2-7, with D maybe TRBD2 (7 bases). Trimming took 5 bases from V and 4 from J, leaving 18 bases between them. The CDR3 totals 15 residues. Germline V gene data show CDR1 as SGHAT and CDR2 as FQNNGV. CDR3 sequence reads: CASSPRAGARYEQYF. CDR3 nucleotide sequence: TGTGCCAGCAGCCCGCGGGCGGGGGCGCGGTACGAGCAGTACTTC.

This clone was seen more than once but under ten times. CDR3 protein: CASSLTGRGGYTF. The CDR3 bases are TGTGCCAGCAGCCTTACAGGGAGAGGTGGCTACACCTTC. The rearrangement joins TRBV7-3 to TRBJ1-2, with D perhaps matching TRBD1 (6 bases). Germline V CDR1 and CDR2: SGHTA, FQGTGA. CDR3 length: 13 residues. The V gene lost 5 bases and the J gene lost 7 bases, with 14 bases spanning the gap. The full variable domain, rest sourced from reference TRBV7-3 and TRBJ1-2, is GAGVSQTPSNKVTEKGKYVELRCDPISGHTALYWYRQSLGQGPEFLIYFQGTGAADDSGLPNDRFFAVRPEGSVSTLKIQRTERGDSAVYLCASSLTGRGGYTFGSGTRLTVV.